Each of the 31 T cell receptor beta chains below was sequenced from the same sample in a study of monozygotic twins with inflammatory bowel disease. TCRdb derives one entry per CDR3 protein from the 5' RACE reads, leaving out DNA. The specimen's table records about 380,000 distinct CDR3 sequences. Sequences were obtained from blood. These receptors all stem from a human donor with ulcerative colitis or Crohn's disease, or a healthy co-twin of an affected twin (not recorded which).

This chain's CDR3 is CASNDRGIGYGYTF. The rearrangement joins TRBV5-6 to TRBJ1-2; with no DNA, the TCRdb D assignment of TRBD1 cannot be verified. The CDR3 is made up of 14 amino acids. Germline CDR1 is SGHDT and CDR2 is YYEEEE.

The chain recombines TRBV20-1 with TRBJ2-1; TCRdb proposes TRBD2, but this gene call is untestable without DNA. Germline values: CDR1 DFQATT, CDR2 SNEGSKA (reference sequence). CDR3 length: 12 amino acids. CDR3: CSAARGGNEQFF.

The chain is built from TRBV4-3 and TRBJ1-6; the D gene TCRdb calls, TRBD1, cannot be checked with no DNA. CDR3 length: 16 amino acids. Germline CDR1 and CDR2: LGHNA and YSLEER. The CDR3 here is CASSHVGVAGNSPLHF.

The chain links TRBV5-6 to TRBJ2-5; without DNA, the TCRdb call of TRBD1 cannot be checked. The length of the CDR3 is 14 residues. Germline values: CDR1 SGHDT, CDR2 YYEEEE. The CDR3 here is CASSLSPGGETQYF.

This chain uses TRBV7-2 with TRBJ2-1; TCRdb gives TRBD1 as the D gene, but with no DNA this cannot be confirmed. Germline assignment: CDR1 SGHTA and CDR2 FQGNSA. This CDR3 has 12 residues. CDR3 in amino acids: CASSQRTGGLFF.

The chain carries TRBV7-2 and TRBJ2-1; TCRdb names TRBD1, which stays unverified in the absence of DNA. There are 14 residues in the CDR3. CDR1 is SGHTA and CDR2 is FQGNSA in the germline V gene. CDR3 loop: CASSFYDQGGAKFF.

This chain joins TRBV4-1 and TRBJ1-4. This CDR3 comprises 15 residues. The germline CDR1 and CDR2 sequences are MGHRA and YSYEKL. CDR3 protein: CASSHFRATNEKLFF.

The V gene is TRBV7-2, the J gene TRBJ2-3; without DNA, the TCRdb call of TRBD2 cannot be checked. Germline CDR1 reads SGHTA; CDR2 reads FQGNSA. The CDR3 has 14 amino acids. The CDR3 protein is CASSLEFSGKTQYF.

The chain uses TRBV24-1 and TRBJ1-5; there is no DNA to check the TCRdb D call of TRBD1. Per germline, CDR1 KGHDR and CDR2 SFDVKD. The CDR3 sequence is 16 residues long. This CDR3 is CATSDLDSYSNQPQHF.

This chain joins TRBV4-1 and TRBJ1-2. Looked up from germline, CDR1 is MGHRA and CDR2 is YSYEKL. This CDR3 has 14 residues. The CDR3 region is CASSPRMGYYGYTF.

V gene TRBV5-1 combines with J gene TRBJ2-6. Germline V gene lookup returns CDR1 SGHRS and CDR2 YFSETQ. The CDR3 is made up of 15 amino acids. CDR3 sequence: CASSFGASGANVLTF.

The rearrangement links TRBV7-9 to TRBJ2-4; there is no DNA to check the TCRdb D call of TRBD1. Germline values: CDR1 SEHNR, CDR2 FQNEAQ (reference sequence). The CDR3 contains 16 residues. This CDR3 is CASSLDRDIAKNIQYF.

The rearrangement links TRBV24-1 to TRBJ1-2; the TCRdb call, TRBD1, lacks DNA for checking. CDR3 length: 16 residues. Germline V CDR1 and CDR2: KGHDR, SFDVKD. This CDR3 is CATSEAGIDSNYGYTF.

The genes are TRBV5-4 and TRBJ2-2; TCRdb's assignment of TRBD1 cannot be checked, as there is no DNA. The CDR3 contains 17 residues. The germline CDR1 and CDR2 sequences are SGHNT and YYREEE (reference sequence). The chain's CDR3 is CASRGGRSSTNTGELFF. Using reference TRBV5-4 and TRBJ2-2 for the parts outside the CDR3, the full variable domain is ETGVTQSPTHLIKTRGQQVTLRCSSQSGHNTVSWYQQALGQGPQFIFQYYREEENGRGNFPPRFSGLQFPNYSSELNVNALELDDSALYLCASRGGRSSTNTGELFFGEGSRLTVL.

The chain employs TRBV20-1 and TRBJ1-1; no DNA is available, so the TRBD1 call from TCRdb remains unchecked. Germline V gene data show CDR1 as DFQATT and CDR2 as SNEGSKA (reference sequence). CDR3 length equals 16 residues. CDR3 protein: CSARDWGTQMNTEAFF.

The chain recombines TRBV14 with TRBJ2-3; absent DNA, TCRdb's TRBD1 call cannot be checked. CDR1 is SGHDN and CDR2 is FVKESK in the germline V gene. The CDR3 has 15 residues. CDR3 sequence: CASSLGQGNTDTQYF.

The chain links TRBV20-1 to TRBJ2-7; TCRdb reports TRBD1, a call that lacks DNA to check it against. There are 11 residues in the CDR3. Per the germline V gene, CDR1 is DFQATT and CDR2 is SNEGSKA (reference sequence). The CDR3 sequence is CSARGVYEQYF.

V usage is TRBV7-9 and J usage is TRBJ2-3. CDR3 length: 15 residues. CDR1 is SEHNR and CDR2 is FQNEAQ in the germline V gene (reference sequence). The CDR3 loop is CASSSSGILTDTQYF. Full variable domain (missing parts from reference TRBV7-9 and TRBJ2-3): DTGVSQNPRHKITKRGQNVTFRCDPISEHNRLYWYRQTLGQGPEFLTYFQNEAQLEKSRLLSDRFSAERPKGSFSTLEIQRTEQGDSAMYLCASSSSGILTDTQYFGPGTRLTVL.

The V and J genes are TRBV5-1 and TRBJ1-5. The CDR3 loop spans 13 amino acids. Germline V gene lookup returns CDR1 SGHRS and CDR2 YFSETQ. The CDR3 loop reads CASSLVRGNPQHF.

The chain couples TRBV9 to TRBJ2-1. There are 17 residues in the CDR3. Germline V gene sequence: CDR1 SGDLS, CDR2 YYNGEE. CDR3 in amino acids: CASSPTRGTGLYNEQFF.

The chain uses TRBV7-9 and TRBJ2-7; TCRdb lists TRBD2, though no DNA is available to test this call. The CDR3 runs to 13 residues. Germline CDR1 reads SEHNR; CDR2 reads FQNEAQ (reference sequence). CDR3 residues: CASRPAATYEQYF.

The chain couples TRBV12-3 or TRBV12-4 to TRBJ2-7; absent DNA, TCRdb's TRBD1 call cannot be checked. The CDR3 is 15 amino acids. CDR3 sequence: CASSFGQPPTYEQYF.

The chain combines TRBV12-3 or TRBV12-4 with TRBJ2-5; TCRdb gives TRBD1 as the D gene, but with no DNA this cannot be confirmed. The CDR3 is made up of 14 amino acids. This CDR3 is CASRPLDGQETQYF.

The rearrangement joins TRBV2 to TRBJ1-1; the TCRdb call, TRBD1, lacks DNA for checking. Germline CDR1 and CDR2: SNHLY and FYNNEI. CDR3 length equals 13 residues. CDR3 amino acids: CASSEAQGASGFF.

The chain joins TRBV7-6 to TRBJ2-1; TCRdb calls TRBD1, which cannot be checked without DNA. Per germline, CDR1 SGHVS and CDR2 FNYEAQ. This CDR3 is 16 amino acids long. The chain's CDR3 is CASSPTGGAGSGEQFF.

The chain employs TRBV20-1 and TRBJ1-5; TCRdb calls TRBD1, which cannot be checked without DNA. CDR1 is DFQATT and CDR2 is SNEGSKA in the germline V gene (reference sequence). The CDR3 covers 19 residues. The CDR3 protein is CSARDAFRGPGIGNQPQHF.

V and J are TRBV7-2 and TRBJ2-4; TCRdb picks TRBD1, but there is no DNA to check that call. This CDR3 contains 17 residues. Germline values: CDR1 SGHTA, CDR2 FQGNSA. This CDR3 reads CASSAMTGAVRRGIQYF.

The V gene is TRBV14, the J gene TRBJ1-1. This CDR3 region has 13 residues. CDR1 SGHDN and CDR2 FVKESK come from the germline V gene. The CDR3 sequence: CASSQGVTTEAFF.

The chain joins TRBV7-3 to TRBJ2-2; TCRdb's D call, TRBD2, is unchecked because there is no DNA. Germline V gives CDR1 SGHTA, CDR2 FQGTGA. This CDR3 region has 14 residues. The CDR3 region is CASRDGRNTGELFF. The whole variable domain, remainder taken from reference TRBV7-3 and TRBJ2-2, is GAGVSQTPSNKVTEKGKYVELRCDPISGHTALYWYRQSLGQGPEFLIYFQGTGAADDSGLPNDRFFAVRPEGSVSTLKIQRTERGDSAVYLCASRDGRNTGELFFGEGSRLTVL.

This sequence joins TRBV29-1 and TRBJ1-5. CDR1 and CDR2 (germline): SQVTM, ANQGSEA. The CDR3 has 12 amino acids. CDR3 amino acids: CSVVRVGQPQHF.

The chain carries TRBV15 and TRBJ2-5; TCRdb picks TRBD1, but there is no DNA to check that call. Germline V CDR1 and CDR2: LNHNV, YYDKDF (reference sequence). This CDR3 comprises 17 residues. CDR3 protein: CATSPPGQGAIRETQYF.